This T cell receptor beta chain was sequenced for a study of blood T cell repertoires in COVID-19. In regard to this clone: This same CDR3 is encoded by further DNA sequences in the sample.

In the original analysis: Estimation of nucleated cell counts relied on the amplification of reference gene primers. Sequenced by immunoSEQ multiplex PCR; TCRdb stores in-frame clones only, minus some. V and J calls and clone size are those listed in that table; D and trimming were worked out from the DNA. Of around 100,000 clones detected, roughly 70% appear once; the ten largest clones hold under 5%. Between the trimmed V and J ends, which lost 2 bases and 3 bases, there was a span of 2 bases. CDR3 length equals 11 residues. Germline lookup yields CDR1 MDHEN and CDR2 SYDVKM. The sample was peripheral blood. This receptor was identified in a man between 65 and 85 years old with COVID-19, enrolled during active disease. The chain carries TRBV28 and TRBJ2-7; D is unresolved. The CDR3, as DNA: TGTGCCAGCAGTTTACGCTACGAGCAGTACTTC. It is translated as CASSLRYEQYF.